The T cell receptor (beta chain) described here comes from a study of preoperative IRX-2 immunotherapy in early breast cancer. Regarding treatment: preoperative locoregional IRX-2 cytokine immunotherapy. This table comes from immunoSEQ multiplex PCR, and its TCRdb copy is limited to in-frame clones, with some not included. Here the sample spans about 42,000 clones, approximately 80% being singletons. The germline CDR1 and CDR2 sequences are SGHRS and YFSETQ. V gave up 0 bases and J gave up 3 bases; unmatched junction bases: 3. The CDR3 sequence is 14 residues long. The gene calls are TRBV5-1 and TRBJ2-7; 7 nucleotides line up with TRBD1. This sample comprised tumor tissue, obtained after IRX-2 immunotherapy. The TCR comes from a human donor with breast cancer. CDR3 in amino acids: CASSLEGALYEQYF. Here the CDR3 DNA reads TGCGCCAGCAGCTTGGAGGGGGCCCTCTACGAGCAGTACTTC.